Below are 14 T cell receptor beta chains sequenced from a single sample in a study of T cells in Graves' hyperthyroidism and ophthalmopathy. From RNA transcripts, TCR beta CDR3 regions were amplified. RT-PCR in the first round (using the HTBI primer set) targeted the TCR CDR3. Each CDR3 protein gets one entry after TCRdb re-called the multiplex PCR reads with MiXCR. The sample carries a few hundred thousand distinct CDR3 sequences, around 16% recorded once. Material: blood. The receptor source for this set is a woman in her 40s with Graves' ophthalmopathy.

This clonotype was recorded at least ten times. This sequence joins TRBV5-8 and TRBJ2-7, with 8 bases aligning to TRBD2. This CDR3 comprises 14 residues. V was clipped by 4 bases and J by 6 bases; unmatched bases: 9. CDR1 SGHTS and CDR2 YDEGEE come from the germline V gene. The CDR3 loop is CASSLRLASSEQYF. For the CDR3, the DNA is TGTGCCAGCAGCCTGCGACTAGCGTCAAGCGAGCAGTACTTC.

This clonotype was counted at least ten times. J is TRBJ1-1 and V is TRBV5-1; D possibly corresponds to TRBD1 (6 bases). Germline V gene sequence: CDR1 SGHRS, CDR2 YFSETQ. V lost 2 bases to trimming and J lost 4 bases, with 12 bases between them. The CDR3 contains 14 residues. The CDR3 reads CASSLQGVGTEAFF. CDR3 nucleotide sequence: TGCGCCAGCAGCTTACAGGGTGTCGGCACTGAAGCTTTCTTT.

V is TRBV5-5 and J is TRBJ1-4; TRBD1 aligns across 10 bases. There are 17 residues in the CDR3. V trimming: 3 bases; J trimming: 5 bases; junction bases outside the gene matches: 10. Germline-derived CDR1 and CDR2 are SGHKS and YYEKEE (reference sequence). DNA of the CDR3: TGTGCCAGCAGCTCGATAATGGGACAGGGGAGGAATGAAAAACTGTTTTTT. Its translation is CASSSIMGQGRNEKLFF.

This clonotype was detected a few times. The rearrangement links TRBV5-1 to TRBJ2-3; 9 bases align to TRBD2. The V gene end was trimmed by 4 bases and the J gene end by 3 bases; junction bases not matched to a gene: 9. From germline, CDR1 is SGHRS and CDR2 YFSETQ. This CDR3 region has 16 residues. The CDR3 DNA sequence: TGCGCCAGCAGCCCTGGGGCGGGGGGGCGGACAGATACGCAGTATTTT. Translated: CASSPGAGGRTDTQYF.

About this clonotype itself: With a much larger clone just one base away, this may be a read error. The chain combines TRBV3-1 with TRBJ1-3, with D uncertain. The CDR3 loop spans 14 amino acids. Looked up from germline, CDR1 is LGHDT and CDR2 is YNNKEL (reference sequence). The CDR3 protein is CASSQGHSGNAIYF. The CDR3, as DNA: TGTGCCAGCAGCCAAGGGCACAGCGGAAACGCCATATATTTT.

This clonotype was counted at least ten times. V and J are TRBV2 and TRBJ2-7, with 10 bases matching TRBD1. The junction had 6 bases not matched to a gene; V was cut back by 8 bases and J by 5 bases. This CDR3 has 13 amino acids. CDR1 and CDR2 (germline): SNHLY, FYNNEI. CDR3: CASHRDRGDEQYF. DNA of the CDR3: TGTGCCAGCCACCGGGACAGGGGAGACGAGCAGTACTTC. Looking up the rest from reference TRBV2 and TRBJ2-7 gives the full variable domain: EPEVTQTPSHQVTQMGQEVILRCVPISNHLYFYWYRQILGQKVEFLVSFYNNEISEKSEIFDDQFSVERPDGSNFTLKIRSTKLEDSAMYFCASHRDRGDEQYFGPGTRLTVT.

This clonotype appeared many times. V is TRBV20-1 and J is TRBJ2-5; D call uncertain. V lost 5 bases and J lost 5, with 21 bases in between. From germline, CDR1 is DFQATT and CDR2 SNEGSKA (reference sequence). This CDR3 comprises 15 residues. In DNA, the CDR3 is TGCAGTGCTCCCCTAGGACGTACCGCTTCCGAGACCCAGTACTTC. Translating it yields CSAPLGRTASETQYF.

This clonotype was detected once. The chain joins TRBV28 to TRBJ1-1; 8 bases map to TRBD1. The CDR3 totals 18 residues. The trim removed 1 base at V and 0 bases at J, leaving 10 bases unmatched. Germline V lookup: CDR1 MDHEN, CDR2 SYDVKM. The CDR3 loop reads CASSLFRGRELMNTEAFF. In DNA form, the CDR3 reads TGTGCCAGCAGTTTATTCAGGGGGCGAGAACTGATGAACACTGAAGCTTTCTTT.

This clonotype was observed a handful of times. V and J are TRBV6-1 and TRBJ1-2; D gene ambiguous. The CDR3 has 14 amino acids. Germline-derived CDR1 and CDR2 are MNHNS and SASEGT. V lost 0 bases and J 4 bases, leaving 9 bases between the germline ends. This chain's CDR3 is CASSEAERTYGYTF. In DNA, the CDR3 is TGTGCCAGCAGTGAAGCGGAACGGACCTATGGCTACACCTTC.

In its sample, this clonotype was seen many times. The CDR3: CSARSNRVSYEQYF. CDR3 bases: TGCAGTGCTAGAAGTAACAGGGTGAGCTACGAGCAGTACTTC. The genes are TRBV20-1 and TRBJ2-7, with D possibly matching TRBD1 (6 bases). Germline V gene lookup returns CDR1 DFQATT and CDR2 SNEGSKA (reference sequence). V was pared by 2 bases and J by 3 bases, with 14 bases between. The CDR3 extends over 14 amino acids.

The table lists this clonotype with many counts. This chain joins TRBV7-9 and TRBJ1-2; weak D call: TRBD1 (6 bases). V dropped 10 bases and J dropped 2 bases, with 11 bases sitting between them. CDR3 length equals 12 residues. Germline loops: CDR1 SEHNR, CDR2 FQNEAQ (reference sequence). The CDR3: CATGAHNYGYTF. Here the CDR3 DNA reads TGTGCCACAGGGGCACACAACTATGGCTACACCTTC.

This clonotype was detected a few times. V usage is TRBV4-1 and J usage is TRBJ1-3; TRBD1 agrees at 8 bases. This CDR3 is 16 amino acids long. Germline-derived CDR1 and CDR2 are MGHRA and YSYEKL. V trimming: 2 bases; J trimming: 4 bases; junction bases outside the gene matches: 7. The CDR3 nucleotides are TGCGCCAGCAGCCAAATCGGCAGGGGGCTAGGAAACACCATATATTTT. Translating gives CASSQIGRGLGNTIYF.

V gene TRBV6-1 combines with J gene TRBJ2-2, with TRBD1 matching 8 bases. CDR3 length equals 15 residues. Germline CDR1 MNHNS, CDR2 SASEGT. V was pared by 3 bases and J by 2 bases, with 2 bases of the junction left unmatched. For the CDR3, the DNA is TGTGCCAGCAGTGACGGACAGGGAAACACCGGGGAGCTGTTTTTT. It codes for CASSDGQGNTGELFF.

Note on this clonotype: A read error may be the cause here, since a much bigger clone is one base away. The gene calls are TRBV7-2 and TRBJ2-5, with D perhaps TRBD2 (5 bases). CDR3 length: 13 amino acids. Germline-derived CDR1 and CDR2 are SGHTA and FQGNSA. The DNA for the CDR3 is TGTGTCAGCAGCCCCTGGGCGGGTGAGACCCAGTACTTC. The encoded protein is CVSSPWAGETQYF.